This T cell receptor beta chain is from a study of T-cell reconstitution after alpha-beta-depleted transplantation in children. Study-level results: Reportedly, alpha-beta T cells present about two months post-transplant originated from several hundred expanded clones of graft origin. Hyperexpanded clones declined; after one year, newly produced T cells mostly supplied diversity.

This clonotype was counted at least ten times. What it binds is not known. During its preparation, the TCRbeta library received unique molecular identifiers. TCRdb itself ran the PCR reads through MiXCR, one entry per CDR3 protein. The data contain 250,000 to 300,000 distinct CDR3 sequences, roughly 7.8% of them seen just once; the ten biggest clones take up around 9.8%. The sample consisted of peripheral blood, taken 360 days after TCRalphabeta/CD19-depleted stem cell transplant. This TCR was recovered from a female patient younger than 10 who had a stem cell transplant for Fanconi anemia, so the T cells may come from the graft donor.

The chain's CDR3 is CASRRGYEQFF. The CDR3 nucleotides are TGTGCCAGCAGACGGGGGTATGAGCAGTTCTTC. V and J are TRBV28 and TRBJ2-1; D perhaps matches TRBD2 (6 bases). Germline CDR1 MDHEN, CDR2 SYDVKM. V was pared by 6 bases and J by 8 bases, with 8 bases between. The CDR3 extends over 11 amino acids.